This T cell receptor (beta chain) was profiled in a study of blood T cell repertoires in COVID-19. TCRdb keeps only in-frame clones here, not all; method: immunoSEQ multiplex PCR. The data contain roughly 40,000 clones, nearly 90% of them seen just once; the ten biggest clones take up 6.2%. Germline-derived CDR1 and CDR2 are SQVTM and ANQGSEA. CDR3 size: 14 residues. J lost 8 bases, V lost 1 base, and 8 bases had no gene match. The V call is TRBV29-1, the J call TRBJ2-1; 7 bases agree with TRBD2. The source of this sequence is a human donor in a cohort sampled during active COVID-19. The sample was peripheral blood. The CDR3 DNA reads TGCAGCGTTGAAGGCGGGAGAGGGTTCGATGAGCAGTTCTTC. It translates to CSVEGGRGFDEQFF.